A single count supports the clone carrying this T cell receptor (beta chain). The data stem from a study of blood T cell repertoires in COVID-19. In the study overall: The study drew acute and convalescent COVID-19 samples from the United States, Italy and Spain. From T cells, B-cell-depleted T cells, or PBMCs came the material, which was cDNA or gDNA.

The CDR3 is 16 amino acids. Germline CDR1 is SGHRS and CDR2 is YFSETQ. Germline trimming cut 4 bases from V and 0 bases from J; bases unmatched to any gene: 8. Methods used by the authors: Amplified reference gene primers provided the basis for estimating nucleated cell counts. Profiled with immunoSEQ multiplex PCR; TCRdb holds only in-frame clones, not every one. V, J and clone size reflect that table, while D and trimming were determined from the DNA. The table shows around 310,000 clones, with roughly 90% occurring only once. Cohort 3 recovery required two negative PCRs, clearance, or symptom resolution.

The chain has TRBV5-1 and TRBJ2-7, with TRBD2 identical over 9 bases. This clonotype was sampled from a woman under 40 who had recovered from COVID-19. The sequenced material came from PBMCs or T cells enriched from blood (not recorded which). CDR3 DNA sequence: TGCGCCAGCAGCCTATTAGCGGGAGTCAGCTCCTACGAGCAGTACTTC. It is translated as CASSLLAGVSSYEQYF.